This passage covers 28 T cell receptor beta chains from one sample sequenced in a study of cytomegalovirus exposure and HLA in healthy donors. In the PCR, 60 Vbeta and 13 Jbeta primers were used. Profiling relied on immunoSEQ multiplex PCR, and the TCRdb table lists in-frame clones only, not all of them. Across some 130,000 clones, the top ten clones capture more than 1.5% of the sample. The sample consisted of PBMCs. The receptors were gathered from a woman aged 40 to 49 in good health and CMV-seropositive.

This chain joins TRBV6-1 and TRBJ1-2; perhaps TRBD1 as D (5 bases). V was cut by 1 base and J by 6 bases, with 18 bases left in between. Germline CDR1 is MNHNS and CDR2 is SASEGT. There are 16 residues in the CDR3. CDR3 residues: CASSEGVWEGFDGYTF. For the CDR3, the DNA is TGTGCCAGCAGTGAAGGAGTCTGGGAGGGGTTTGATGGCTACACCTTC.

The rearrangement links TRBV6-6 to TRBJ1-2, with 8 bases that match TRBD1. V shed 2 bases, J shed 3 bases, and the junction held 2 bases outside the gene matches. Germline V gene sequence: CDR1 MNHNY, CDR2 SVGAGI (reference sequence). There are 14 residues in the CDR3. CDR3 in DNA: TGTGCCAGCAGTTACCCGGGACAGGACTATGGCTACACCTTC. It specifies CASSYPGQDYGYTF.

The chain has TRBV6-5 and TRBJ1-2; D remains ambiguous. CDR1 and CDR2 from the germline V gene are MNHEY and SVGAGI. Trimming left V 7 bases short and J 5 bases short, with 17 bases between. This CDR3 has 14 residues. CDR3 nucleotide sequence: TGTGCCAGCACCAATCCGGCGGGAGGGTATGGCTACACCTTC. Amino acids: CASTNPAGGYGYTF.

The J gene is TRBJ1-2, the V gene TRBV25-1; D is uncertain. Germline assignment: CDR1 MGHDK and CDR2 SYGVNS. The CDR3 extends over 12 amino acids. The germline V and J ends were trimmed by 1 base and 8 bases, with 8 bases remaining between them. The CDR3 sequence is CASSESGGGYTF. The CDR3 DNA sequence: TGTGCCAGCAGTGAATCAGGTGGGGGCTACACCTTC.

The CDR3 coding sequence is TGTGCCAGCAGTTTGAGGCCGGAGCTGAACACTGAAGCTTTCTTT. Translation: CASSLRPELNTEAFF. V and J are TRBV27 and TRBJ1-1; D gene uncertain. In germline, CDR1 is MNHEY, CDR2 SMNVEV (reference sequence). The CDR3 sequence is 15 residues long. The V end was cut by 3 bases, the J end by 0 bases, with 11 bases between.

For this clone: Different DNA sequences within this sample yield the same CDR3. This chain connects TRBV30 to TRBJ1-4; no definite D call. The CDR3 contains 14 residues. The germline V gene encodes CDR1 GTSNPN and CDR2 SVGIG (reference sequence). Trimming pared 1 base from V and 8 bases from J, leaving 14 bases between. This CDR3 reads CAWSDLGGGEKLFF. The CDR3 region has the DNA TGTGCCTGGAGTGATCTGGGAGGAGGAGAAAAACTGTTTTTT. Variable domain in full (rest from reference TRBV30 and TRBJ1-4): SQTIHQWPATLVQPVGSPLSLECTVEGTSNPNLYWYRQAAGRGLQLLFYSVGIGQISSEVPQNLSASRPQDRQFILSSKKLLLSDSGFYLCAWSDLGGGEKLFFGSGTQLSVL.

The V gene is TRBV7-9, the J gene TRBJ1-2; the D is unclear. Between the trimmed V and J ends, which lost 0 bases and 3 bases, there was a span of 14 bases. CDR3 length: 16 amino acids. Germline V gene data show CDR1 as SEHNR and CDR2 as FQNEAQ (reference sequence). The CDR3 nucleotides read TGTGCCAGCAGCTTAGCGCTTACAGAAAAGTACTATGGCTACACCTTC. Amino acids: CASSLALTEKYYGYTF.

The J gene is TRBJ2-2, the V gene TRBV11-3; weak D call: TRBD2 (5 bases). Germline V gene lookup returns CDR1 SGHNT and CDR2 YENEEA. This CDR3 contains 15 residues. Trimming took off 6 bases at V and 5 bases at J, with 16 bases between the two ends. CDR3 coding DNA: TGTGCCAGCAGTAAGCCCCGGGATGGGACCGGGGAGCTGTTTTTT. Translating gives CASSKPRDGTGELFF.

This rearrangement joins TRBV5-1 to TRBJ1-2; D gene unclear. V lost 5 bases to trimming and J lost 2 bases, with 19 bases between them. Looked up from germline, CDR1 is SGHRS and CDR2 is YFSETQ. The CDR3 runs to 16 residues. This CDR3 reads CASSPSRIHFNYGYTF. For the CDR3, the DNA is TGCGCCAGCAGTCCATCACGAATACATTTCAACTATGGCTACACCTTC.

This rearrangement joins TRBV2 to TRBJ2-7; tentatively, D is TRBD2 (5 bases). Germline CDR1 and CDR2: SNHLY and FYNNEI. Trimming removed 4 bases at V and 1 base at J, with 14 bases between. The CDR3 contains 15 residues. CDR3 residues: CASSVRSGQSYEQYF. The CDR3 nucleotides read TGTGCCAGCAGTGTAAGGAGCGGTCAATCCTACGAGCAGTACTTC.

The genes are TRBV20-1 and TRBJ2-5; possibly TRBD1 for D (6 bases). Trimming left V 2 bases short and J 5 bases short, with 6 bases between. Germline V lookup: CDR1 DFQATT, CDR2 SNEGSKA (reference sequence). This CDR3 has 11 residues. CDR3 in DNA: TGCAGTGCTAGACAGGGGGAGACCCAGTACTTC. It encodes CSARQGETQYF.

The chain uses TRBV27 and TRBJ2-2; TRBD2 agrees at 8 bases. V lost 3 bases to trimming and J lost 4 bases; unmatched junction nucleotides: 4. Germline V gives CDR1 MNHEY, CDR2 SMNVEV (reference sequence). The CDR3 consists of 15 residues. The CDR3 DNA sequence: TGTGCCAGCAGTTTCTCTAGCGGGTCCACCGGGGAGCTGTTTTTT. It codes for CASSFSSGSTGELFF.

This sequence joins TRBV7-2 and TRBJ2-2; 9 positions agree with TRBD1. Looked up from germline, CDR1 is SGHTA and CDR2 is FQGNSA. The CDR3 extends over 18 amino acids. The V and J ends lost 3 bases and 4 bases, in that order; junction bases with no gene match: 12. As DNA, the CDR3 is TGTGCCAGCAGCTTGGGACAGGGAGATCCAGCGAGCACCGGGGAGCTGTTTTTT. Its translation: CASSLGQGDPASTGELFF.

This chain joins TRBV11-2 and TRBJ2-3, with a weak D call TRBD1 (5 bases). Germline CDR1 SGHAT, CDR2 FQNNGV. The V gene lost 6 bases and the J gene lost 2 bases, with 15 bases spanning the gap. The CDR3 runs to 15 residues. CDR3 protein: CASSLSRGNTDTQYF. CDR3 DNA sequence: TGTGCCAGCAGTTTAAGTAGGGGAAACACAGATACGCAGTATTTT. Full variable domain (missing parts from reference TRBV11-2 and TRBJ2-3): EAGVAQSPRYKIIEKRQSVAFWCNPISGHATLYWYQQILGQGPKLLIQFQNNGVVDDSQLPKDRFSAERLKGVDSTLKIQPAKLEDSAVYLCASSLSRGNTDTQYFGPGTRLTVL.

J is TRBJ2-3 and V is TRBV9; 8 bases agree with TRBD2. This CDR3 comprises 15 residues. Germline V gene data show CDR1 as SGDLS and CDR2 as YYNGEE. V trimming: 2 bases; J trimming: 0 bases; junction bases outside the gene matches: 2. This CDR3 reads CASSVLAGSTDTQYF. The CDR3 DNA follows: TGTGCCAGCAGCGTTTTAGCGGGAAGCACAGATACGCAGTATTTT. Together with reference TRBV9 and TRBJ2-3, the CDR3 gives the full variable domain: DSGVTQTPKHLITATGQRVTLRCSPRSGDLSVYWYQQSLDQGLQFLIQYYNGEERAKGNILERFSAQQFPDLHSELNLSSLELGDSALYFCASSVLAGSTDTQYFGPGTRLTVL.

This chain joins TRBV5-6 and TRBJ1-2; 7 bases map to TRBD1. The CDR3 contains 19 residues. Germline CDR1 reads SGHDT; CDR2 reads YYEEEE. Germline trimming cut 2 bases from V and 1 base from J; bases unmatched to any gene: 17. The CDR3 DNA reads as TGTGCCAGCAGCTTCCCCACTTCCACCCGACAGGGCCTTAACTATGGCTACACCTTC. It translates to CASSFPTSTRQGLNYGYTF.

The CDR3 coding sequence is TGTGCCAGCAGCTTAGAACTAGCGGGAGGGTACGAGCAGTACTTC. Protein product: CASSLELAGGYEQYF. This rearrangement joins TRBV7-2 to TRBJ2-5; 13 bases match TRBD2. Matching the DNA end better, TRBJ2-7 makes the J call doubtful. Germline V gene data show CDR1 as SGHTA and CDR2 as FQGNSA. The length of the CDR3 is 15 residues.

The chain joins TRBV11-3 to TRBJ2-3; D is unclear. Between the trimmed V and J ends, which lost 5 bases and 0 bases, there was a span of 12 bases. The CDR3 runs to 15 residues. In germline, CDR1 is SGHNT, CDR2 YENEEA. CDR3 coding DNA: TGTGCCAGCAGCCCCAACAGCCTCAGCACAGATACGCAGTATTTT. It translates to CASSPNSLSTDTQYF.

The DNA of the CDR3 is TGTGCCAGCAGTTTAGGGCAGGCTGGGGCGAACACTGAAGCTTTCTTT. Amino acids: CASSLGQAGANTEAFF. The genes are TRBV28 and TRBJ1-1; TRBD1 is a possible D gene (5 bases). Germline values: CDR1 MDHEN, CDR2 SYDVKM. This CDR3 is 16 amino acids long. V lost 2 bases, J lost 1 base, and 14 bases lay in between.

V gene TRBV4-3 combines with J gene TRBJ1-2; D is perhaps TRBD1 (6 bases). The CDR3 has 14 amino acids. CDR1 and CDR2 from the germline V gene are LGHNA and YSLEER. Deletions cut 2 bases from V and 7 bases from J, with 14 bases between. For the CDR3, the DNA is TGCGCCAGCAGCCAACAGGGGAGTATACTTGGCTACACCTTC. Amino acid sequence: CASSQQGSILGYTF.

The V call is TRBV29-1, the J call TRBJ2-7, with 7 bases aligning to TRBD1. Per germline, CDR1 SQVTM and CDR2 ANQGSEA. After removal of 4 bases from V and 1 base from J, the junction contained 4 bases not matched to a gene. CDR3 length: 13 amino acids. CDR3 in amino acids: CSVVLDRSYEQYF. The CDR3 region has the DNA TGCAGCGTTGTTTTGGACAGGTCCTACGAGCAGTACTTC.

This chain connects TRBV27 to TRBJ2-5; D might be TRBD2 (6 bases). The J call is uncertain, as TRBJ2-7 better fits the DNA end. Germline CDR1 reads MNHEY; CDR2 reads SMNVEV (reference sequence). The CDR3 length is 15 residues. The CDR3 coding sequence is TGTGCCAGCAGTTTAGCGGGGACCCACTCCTACGAGCAGTACTTC. The encoded protein is CASSLAGTHSYEQYF.

The V gene is TRBV7-8, the J gene TRBJ1-1; no firm D call. The V gene's germline CDR1 is SGHVS and CDR2 FQNEAQ. The CDR3 runs 14 residues. Trimming removed 2 bases from V and 5 bases from J, with 12 bases in between. For the CDR3, the DNA is TGTGCCAGCAGCTTACCGGCAGGTGGAACTGAAGCTTTCTTT. Amino acid sequence: CASSLPAGGTEAFF.

The rearrangement joins TRBV25-1 to TRBJ2-7; 13 positions agree with TRBD2. CDR1 is MGHDK and CDR2 is SYGVNS in the germline V gene. This CDR3 contains 15 residues. V was clipped by 2 bases and J by 3 bases; unmatched bases: 1. Here the CDR3 reads CASSERLAGGYEQYF. Here the CDR3 DNA reads TGTGCCAGCAGTGAAAGACTAGCGGGAGGCTACGAGCAGTACTTC.

V is TRBV7-6 and J is TRBJ2-7, with 8 bases matching TRBD2. Germline CDR1 reads SGHVS; CDR2 reads FNYEAQ. The CDR3 loop spans 15 amino acids. V gave up 1 base and J gave up 0 bases; unmatched junction bases: 2. The chain's CDR3 is CASSLEREFSYEQYF. The CDR3 bases are TGTGCCAGCAGCTTAGAGCGGGAGTTCTCCTACGAGCAGTACTTC. The full variable domain, rest sourced from reference TRBV7-6 and TRBJ2-7, is GAGVSQSPRYKVTKRGQDVALRCDPISGHVSLYWYRQALGQGPEFLTYFNYEAQQDKSGLPNDRFSAERPEGSISTLTIQRTEQRDSAMYRCASSLEREFSYEQYFGPGTRLTVT.

The V and J genes are TRBV7-9 and TRBJ1-1; weak D call: TRBD1 (6 bases). The CDR3 loop spans 15 amino acids. The germline V gene encodes CDR1 SEHNR and CDR2 FQNEAQ (reference sequence). V gave up 1 base and J gave up 4 bases, with 13 bases separating them. Written as DNA, the CDR3 is TGTGCCAGCAGCTTAGTACAGGGAGGGGGCACTGAAGCTTTCTTT. This codes for CASSLVQGGGTEAFF.

This chain uses TRBV7-9 with TRBJ1-2; 7 nucleotides agree with TRBD1. The CDR3 covers 14 residues. Trimming removed 1 base from V and 4 bases from J; junction bases left unmatched: 3. The germline V gene encodes CDR1 SEHNR and CDR2 FQNEAQ (reference sequence). CDR3 DNA sequence: TGTGCCAGCAGCTTAGGGGGACAGCTCTATGGCTACACCTTC. Its protein is CASSLGGQLYGYTF.

The chain is built from TRBV6-5 and TRBJ2-7; 7 nucleotides match TRBD2. This CDR3 spans 14 amino acids. The germline V gene encodes CDR1 MNHEY and CDR2 SVGAGI. With V trimmed by 6 bases and J by 2 bases, 7 bases remained unmatched. The CDR3 spells CASSPWEGAYEQYF. The CDR3 nucleotides read TGTGCCAGCAGCCCCTGGGAGGGAGCCTACGAGCAGTACTTC.